These 11 T cell receptor beta chains came from one sample sequenced in a study of T-cell reconstitution after alpha-beta-depleted transplantation in children. The TCRbeta library incorporated unique molecular identifiers. Using its own MiXCR run on the PCR reads, TCRdb lists one record per CDR3 protein. The table has fewer than 550,000 distinct CDR3 sequences, approximately 10% seen once. Material: PBMCs, mostly from graft donor cells, obtained 180 days after TCRalphabeta/CD19-depleted stem cell transplant. These receptors came from a female patient under 10 years old who had a stem cell transplant for aplastic anemia, so the T cells may come from the graft donor.

The J gene is TRBJ2-2, the V gene TRBV7-9; no clear D. Germline assignment: CDR1 SEHNR and CDR2 FQNEAQ (reference sequence). Trimming left V 5 bases short and J 5 bases short, with 12 bases between. The CDR3 is 14 amino acids. The DNA for the CDR3 is TGTGCCAGCAGCCCTCAGAGCCCGACCGGGGAGCTGTTTTTT. Translation: CASSPQSPTGELFF.

This chain connects TRBV5-6 to TRBJ1-1, with D perhaps TRBD1 (6 bases). The CDR3 is 16 residues long. V lost 2 bases to trimming and J lost 0 bases, with 14 bases between them. Germline lookup yields CDR1 SGHDT and CDR2 YYEEEE. The chain's CDR3 is CASSFPQGFMNTEAFF. The CDR3 DNA reads as TGTGCCAGCAGCTTCCCACAGGGATTCATGAACACTGAAGCTTTCTTT.

The J gene is TRBJ2-1, the V gene TRBV28; no clear D. Trimming stripped 2 bases from V and 12 bases from J, with 14 bases between. The CDR3 is 13 amino acids. Germline CDR1 is MDHEN and CDR2 is SYDVKM. Here the CDR3 DNA reads TGTGCCAGCAGTTTACCCCCCCGGATAGGGCAGTTCTTC. Translation: CASSLPPRIGQFF.

This clonotype was detected many times. A read error may account for a junction end that differs from germline. The chain carries TRBV12-3 or TRBV12-4 and TRBJ2-4; D may be TRBD2 (5 bases). CDR3 size: 9 residues. The CDR3 region is CASSLEWRF. The CDR3 DNA is TGTGCCAGCAGTTTAGAATGGAGGTTC.

V and J are TRBV7-9 and TRBJ2-1; D not resolved. The length of the CDR3 is 16 residues. In germline, CDR1 is SEHNR, CDR2 FQNEAQ (reference sequence). V lost 1 base and J lost 3, with 13 bases in between. The CDR3 here is CASSLVLVVGYNEQFF. In DNA form, the CDR3 reads TGTGCCAGCAGCTTAGTCCTAGTCGTTGGCTACAATGAGCAGTTCTTC.

The chain uses TRBV4-2 and TRBJ2-3; 7 bases match TRBD1. Germline trimming cut 1 base from V and 4 bases from J; bases unmatched to any gene: 8. Per germline, CDR1 LGHNA and CDR2 YNFKEQ. This CDR3 is 16 amino acids long. The CDR3 DNA sequence: TGTGCCAGCAGCCAAGTCACGGCAGGGGGTCCAGATACGCAGTATTTT. Protein sequence: CASSQVTAGGPDTQYF.

This clonotype was detected ten times or more. Germline is not matched at one junction end, which may reflect a read error. DNA of the CDR3: TGTGCCAGCAGGGGACTAGCGGGAGTCTTAGGTTTT. Residues: CASRGLAGVLGF. The chain combines TRBV6-5 with TRBJ2-3, with TRBD2 identical over 14 bases. CDR1 and CDR2 from the germline V gene are MNHEY and SVGAGI. The CDR3 loop spans 12 amino acids.

This clonotype turned up a few times. The V call is TRBV27, the J call TRBJ2-6; D perhaps matches TRBD1 (6 bases). V gave up 6 bases and J gave up 0 bases, with 18 bases separating them. The CDR3 runs 18 residues. Germline loops: CDR1 MNHEY, CDR2 SMNVEV (reference sequence). Here the CDR3 reads CASRITSGAGSGANVLTF. In nucleotides, the CDR3 is TGTGCCAGCAGAATAACTTCAGGGGCCGGCTCTGGGGCCAACGTCCTGACTTTC.

This clonotype was seen only a few times. This chain links TRBV11-3 with TRBJ2-5, with 7 positions matching TRBD1. The germline CDR1 and CDR2 sequences are SGHNT and YENEEA. J gave up 6 bases and V 2 bases, and 6 bases lay outside the gene matches. The CDR3 is 14 residues long. Written as DNA, the CDR3 is TGTGCCAGCAGCTTACCCAGGGGGAAGCAGACCCAGTACTTC. Translating it yields CASSLPRGKQTQYF.

The chain employs TRBV28 and TRBJ1-1; D call uncertain. Trimming pared 2 bases from V and 2 bases from J, leaving 12 bases between. This CDR3 has 15 amino acids. Germline V CDR1 and CDR2: MDHEN, SYDVKM. The CDR3 DNA sequence: TGTGCCAGCAGTTTACCAGTATACAGAAACACTGAAGCTTTCTTT. Protein sequence: CASSLPVYRNTEAFF.

This clonotype was counted ten times or more. V and J are TRBV9 and TRBJ2-2; D is perhaps TRBD1 or TRBD2 (5 bases each). Between the trimmed V and J ends, which lost 3 bases and 3 bases, there was a span of 9 bases. Germline V CDR1 and CDR2: SGDLS, YYNGEE. The CDR3 has 14 residues. The CDR3 region is CASSGDLHTGELFF. DNA of the CDR3: TGTGCCAGCAGCGGGGACCTCCACACCGGGGAGCTGTTTTTT.